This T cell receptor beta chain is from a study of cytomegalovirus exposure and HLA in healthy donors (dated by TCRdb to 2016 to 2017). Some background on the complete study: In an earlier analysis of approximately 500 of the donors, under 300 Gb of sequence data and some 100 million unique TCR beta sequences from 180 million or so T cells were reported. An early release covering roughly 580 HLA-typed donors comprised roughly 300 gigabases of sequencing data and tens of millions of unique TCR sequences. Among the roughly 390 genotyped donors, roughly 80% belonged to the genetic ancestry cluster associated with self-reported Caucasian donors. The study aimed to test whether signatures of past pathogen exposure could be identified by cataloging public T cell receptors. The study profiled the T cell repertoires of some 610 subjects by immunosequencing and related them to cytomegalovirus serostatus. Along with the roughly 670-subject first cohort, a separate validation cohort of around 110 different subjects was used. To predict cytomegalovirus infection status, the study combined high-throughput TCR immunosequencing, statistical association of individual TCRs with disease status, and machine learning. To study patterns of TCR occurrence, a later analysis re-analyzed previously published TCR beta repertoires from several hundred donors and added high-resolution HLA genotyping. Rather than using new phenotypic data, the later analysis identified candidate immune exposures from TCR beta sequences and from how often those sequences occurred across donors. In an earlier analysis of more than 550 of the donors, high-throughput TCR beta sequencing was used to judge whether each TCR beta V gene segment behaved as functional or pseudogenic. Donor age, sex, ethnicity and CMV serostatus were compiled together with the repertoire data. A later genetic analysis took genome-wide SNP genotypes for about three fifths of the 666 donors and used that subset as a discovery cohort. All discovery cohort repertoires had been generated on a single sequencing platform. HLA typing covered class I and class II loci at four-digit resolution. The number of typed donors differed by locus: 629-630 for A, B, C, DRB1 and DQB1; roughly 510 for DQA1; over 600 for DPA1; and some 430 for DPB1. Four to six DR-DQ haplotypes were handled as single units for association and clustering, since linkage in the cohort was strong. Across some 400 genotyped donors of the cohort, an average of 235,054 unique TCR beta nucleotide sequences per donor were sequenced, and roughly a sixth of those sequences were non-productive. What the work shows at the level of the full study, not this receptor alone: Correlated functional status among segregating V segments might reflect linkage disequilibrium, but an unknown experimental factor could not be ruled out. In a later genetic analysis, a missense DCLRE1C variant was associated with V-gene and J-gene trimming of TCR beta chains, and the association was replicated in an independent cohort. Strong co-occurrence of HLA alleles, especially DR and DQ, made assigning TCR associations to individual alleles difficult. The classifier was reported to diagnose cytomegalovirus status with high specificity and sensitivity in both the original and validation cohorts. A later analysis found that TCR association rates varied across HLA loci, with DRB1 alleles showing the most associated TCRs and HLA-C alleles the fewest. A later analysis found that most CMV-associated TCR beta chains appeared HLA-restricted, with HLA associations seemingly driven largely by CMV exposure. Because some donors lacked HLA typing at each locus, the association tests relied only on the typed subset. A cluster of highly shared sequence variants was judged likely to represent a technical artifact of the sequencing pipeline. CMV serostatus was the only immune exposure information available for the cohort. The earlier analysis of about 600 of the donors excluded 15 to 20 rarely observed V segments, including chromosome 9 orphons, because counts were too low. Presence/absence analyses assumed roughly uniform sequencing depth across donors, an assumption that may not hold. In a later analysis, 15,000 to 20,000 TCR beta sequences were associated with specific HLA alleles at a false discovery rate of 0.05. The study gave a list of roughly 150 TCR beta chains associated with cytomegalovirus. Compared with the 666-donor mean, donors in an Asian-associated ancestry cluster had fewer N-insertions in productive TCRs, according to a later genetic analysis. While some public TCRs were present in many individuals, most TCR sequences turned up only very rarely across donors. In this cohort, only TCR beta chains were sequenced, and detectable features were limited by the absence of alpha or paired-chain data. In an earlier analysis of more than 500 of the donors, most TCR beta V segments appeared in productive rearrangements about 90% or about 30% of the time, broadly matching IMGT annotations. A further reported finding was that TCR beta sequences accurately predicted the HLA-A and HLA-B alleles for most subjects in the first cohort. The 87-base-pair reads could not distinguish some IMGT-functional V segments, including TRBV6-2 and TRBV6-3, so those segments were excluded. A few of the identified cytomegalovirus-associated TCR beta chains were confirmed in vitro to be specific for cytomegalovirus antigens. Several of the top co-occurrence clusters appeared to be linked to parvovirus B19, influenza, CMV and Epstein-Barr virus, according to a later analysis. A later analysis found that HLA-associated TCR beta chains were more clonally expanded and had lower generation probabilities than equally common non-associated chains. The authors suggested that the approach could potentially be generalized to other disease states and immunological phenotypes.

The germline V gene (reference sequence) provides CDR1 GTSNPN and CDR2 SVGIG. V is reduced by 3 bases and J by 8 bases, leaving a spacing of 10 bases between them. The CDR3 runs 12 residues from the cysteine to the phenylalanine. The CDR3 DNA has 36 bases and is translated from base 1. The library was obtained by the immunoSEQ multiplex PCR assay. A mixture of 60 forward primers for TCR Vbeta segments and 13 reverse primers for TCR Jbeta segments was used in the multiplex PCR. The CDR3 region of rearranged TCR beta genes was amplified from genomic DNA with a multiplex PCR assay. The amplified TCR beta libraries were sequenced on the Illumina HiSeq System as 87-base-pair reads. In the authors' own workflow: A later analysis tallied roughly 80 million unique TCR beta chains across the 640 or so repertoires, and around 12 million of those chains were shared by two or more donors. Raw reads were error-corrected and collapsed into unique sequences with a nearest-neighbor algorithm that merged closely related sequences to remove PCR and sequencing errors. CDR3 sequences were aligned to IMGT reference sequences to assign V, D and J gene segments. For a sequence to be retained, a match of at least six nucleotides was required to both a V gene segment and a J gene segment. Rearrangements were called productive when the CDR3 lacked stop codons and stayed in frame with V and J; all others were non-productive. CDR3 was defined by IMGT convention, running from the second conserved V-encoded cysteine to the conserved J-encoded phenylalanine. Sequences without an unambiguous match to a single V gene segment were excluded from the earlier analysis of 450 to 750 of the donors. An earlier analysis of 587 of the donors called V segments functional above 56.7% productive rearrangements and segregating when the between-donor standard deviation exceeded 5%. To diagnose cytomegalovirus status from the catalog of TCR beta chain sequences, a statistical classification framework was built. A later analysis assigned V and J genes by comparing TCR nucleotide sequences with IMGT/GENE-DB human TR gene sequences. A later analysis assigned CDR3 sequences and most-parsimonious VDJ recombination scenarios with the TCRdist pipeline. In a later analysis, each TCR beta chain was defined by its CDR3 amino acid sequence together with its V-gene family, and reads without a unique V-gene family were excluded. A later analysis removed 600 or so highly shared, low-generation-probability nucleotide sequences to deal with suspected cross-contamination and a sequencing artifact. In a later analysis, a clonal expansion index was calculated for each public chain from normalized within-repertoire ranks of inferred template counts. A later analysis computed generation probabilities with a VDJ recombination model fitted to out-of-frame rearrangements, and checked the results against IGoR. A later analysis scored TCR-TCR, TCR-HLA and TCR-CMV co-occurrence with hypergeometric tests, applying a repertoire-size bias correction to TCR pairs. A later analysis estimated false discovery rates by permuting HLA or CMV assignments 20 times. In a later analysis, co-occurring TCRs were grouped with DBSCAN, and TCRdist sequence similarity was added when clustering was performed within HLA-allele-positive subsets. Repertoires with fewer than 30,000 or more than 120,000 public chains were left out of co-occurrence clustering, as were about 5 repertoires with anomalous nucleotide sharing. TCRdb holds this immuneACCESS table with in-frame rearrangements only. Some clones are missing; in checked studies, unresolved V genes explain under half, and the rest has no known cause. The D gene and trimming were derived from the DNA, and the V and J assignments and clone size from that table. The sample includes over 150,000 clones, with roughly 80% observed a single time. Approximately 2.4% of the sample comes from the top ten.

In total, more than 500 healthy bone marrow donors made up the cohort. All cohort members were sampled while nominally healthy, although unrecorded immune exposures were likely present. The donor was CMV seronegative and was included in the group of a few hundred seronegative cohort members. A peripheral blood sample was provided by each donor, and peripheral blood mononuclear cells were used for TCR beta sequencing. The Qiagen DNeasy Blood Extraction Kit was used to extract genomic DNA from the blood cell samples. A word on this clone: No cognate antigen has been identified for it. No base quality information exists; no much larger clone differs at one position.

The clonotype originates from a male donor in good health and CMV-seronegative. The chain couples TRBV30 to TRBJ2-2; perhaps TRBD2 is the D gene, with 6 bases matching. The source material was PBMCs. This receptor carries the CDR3 CAWRGGMGELFF. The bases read TGTGCCTGGAGAGGAGGGATGGGGGAGCTGTTTTTT.